This TCR beta chain originates from a study of human T cells and chemical hapten exposure. As for time point: patch test 1, 2 weeks after DPC sensitization. Treatment noted: therapeutic diphenylcyclopropenone sensitization with weekly scalp DPC. TCRdb fed the RACE reads into MiXCR, producing one record per CDR3 protein. The profile shows 370,000 or so distinct CDR3 sequences, 4% to 5.5% of them singletons. This clonotype was seen repeatedly, ten times or more. The clonotype was recovered from a woman between 45 and 60 years old with alopecia areata. Some clones in this sample may be carry-over from other donors' samples. The sample was whole blood, taken in connection with sensitization to the hapten diphenylcyclopropenone (DPC).

Written as DNA, the CDR3 is TGTGCCAGCAGCCTTCTACAGGGTGCCAGGACCAAAAACATTCAGTACTTC. Residues: CASSLLQGARTKNIQYF. V usage is TRBV5-4 and J usage is TRBJ2-4, with a possible D match to TRBD1 (6 bases). Deletions cut 4 bases from V and 2 bases from J, with 19 bases between. The CDR3 is 17 residues long. Looked up from germline, CDR1 is SGHNT and CDR2 is YYREEE (reference sequence). The variable domain in full, completed from reference TRBV5-4 and TRBJ2-4, reads ETGVTQSPTHLIKTRGQQVTLRCSSQSGHNTVSWYQQALGQGPQFIFQYYREEENGRGNFPPRFSGLQFPNYSSELNVNALELDDSALYLCASSLLQGARTKNIQYFGAGTRLSVL.